Shown below are 26 T cell receptor beta chains from a single sample sequenced in a study of blood T cell repertoires in COVID-19. The protocol was immunoSEQ multiplex PCR, while the TCRdb copy is restricted to in-frame clones and leaves out a portion. The data contain about 120,000 clones, about four fifths of them singletons. The sequencing sample was made of peripheral blood. Receptors were obtained from a man aged 30 to 39 with COVID-19, enrolled during active disease.

The V gene is TRBV6-5, the J gene TRBJ1-1, with D unclear. The CDR3 is 14 residues long. V gave up 7 bases and J gave up 0 bases, with 12 bases separating them. The germline CDR1 and CDR2 sequences are MNHEY and SVGAGI. CDR3 region: CASTQTSLNTEAFF. The CDR3 coding sequence is TGTGCCAGCACCCAGACAAGCTTGAACACTGAAGCTTTCTTT.

The J gene is TRBJ2-7, the V gene TRBV7-9, with 12 bases that match TRBD2. The CDR3 is made up of 16 amino acids. Per the germline V gene, CDR1 is SEHNR and CDR2 is FQNEAQ (reference sequence). Losses at the gene ends were 5 bases for V and 5 bases for J; bases not matched to a gene: 10. DNA for the CDR3: TGTGCCAGCAGCCCTCGGACTAGCGGGATCAGCGACGAGCAGTACTTC. Encoded protein: CASSPRTSGISDEQYF.

This sequence joins TRBV6-5 and TRBJ1-2, with D possibly being TRBD1 (5 bases). Per germline, CDR1 MNHEY and CDR2 SVGAGI. V dropped 3 bases and J dropped 4 bases, with 6 bases sitting between them. CDR3 length: 12 amino acids. The CDR3 nucleotides read TGTGCCAGCAGTTATGACAGCTATGGCTACACCTTC. Translation: CASSYDSYGYTF.

In this sample, this clone turned up a few times. This sequence joins TRBV4-1 and TRBJ1-5; D remains unclear. The CDR3 is made up of 16 amino acids. Germline CDR1 and CDR2: MGHRA and YSYEKL. V was cut by 1 base and J by 1 base, with 11 bases left in between. The CDR3 reads CASSQVVGQSNQPQHF. The CDR3 nucleotides are TGCGCCAGCAGCCAAGTAGTGGGCCAAAGCAATCAGCCCCAGCATTTT.

The genes are TRBV27 and TRBJ1-1, with D hard to call. V gave up 6 bases and J gave up 1 base, with 9 bases separating them. Germline V gives CDR1 MNHEY, CDR2 SMNVEV (reference sequence). The CDR3 loop spans 13 amino acids. DNA of the CDR3: TGTGCCAGCAGACCTCTATCGAACACTGAAGCTTTCTTT. Its protein product is CASRPLSNTEAFF.

In DNA form, the CDR3 reads TGTGCCAGTAGGCAGGGTAGGGAGCCCCAGCATTTT. Residues: CASRQGREPQHF. The chain couples TRBV19 to TRBJ1-5, with a possible D match to TRBD1 (5 bases). The CDR3 sequence is 12 residues long. CDR1 is LNHDA and CDR2 is SQIVND in the germline V gene (reference sequence). The V gene lost 6 bases and the J gene lost 8 bases, with 11 bases spanning the gap.

This rearrangement joins TRBV28 to TRBJ1-2; no clear D gene. The CDR3 sequence is 13 residues long. With 5 bases removed from V and 8 bases from J, the gap between germline ends came to 15 bases. Germline V gene data show CDR1 as MDHEN and CDR2 as SYDVKM. The CDR3 DNA reads TGTGCCAGCAGTGAAGGCGGGGAACAGGGCTACACCTTC. Its translation: CASSEGGEQGYTF.

The rearrangement links TRBV5-1 to TRBJ1-1; D call uncertain. The germline V gene has CDR1 SGHRS and CDR2 YFSETQ. The CDR3 sequence is 18 residues long. Deletions cut 4 bases from V and 3 bases from J, with 25 bases between. CDR3 sequence reads: CASSLRPANPGVYTEAFF. The DNA of the CDR3 is TGCGCCAGCAGCCTCAGGCCAGCTAATCCCGGGGTTTACACTGAAGCTTTCTTT.

The J gene is TRBJ2-1, the V gene TRBV7-9, with D perhaps matching TRBD2 (6 bases). The CDR3 spans 16 residues. Trimming cost V 1 base and J 4 bases, with 14 bases left between them. CDR1 and CDR2 from the germline V gene are SEHNR and FQNEAQ (reference sequence). The CDR3 loop is CASSLGRAGRYNEQFF. Written as DNA, the CDR3 is TGTGCCAGCAGCTTAGGGAGGGCGGGGAGATACAATGAGCAGTTCTTC.

J is TRBJ2-2 and V is TRBV6-2 or TRBV6-3; no reliable D call. Germline V gene lookup returns CDR1 MNHEY and CDR2 SVGEGT. The V end lost 3 bases, the J end lost 4 bases, and 6 bases lay between the germline ends. The CDR3 extends over 13 amino acids. The CDR3, as DNA: TGTGCCAGCAGTTATTTTAGCACCGGGGAGCTGTTTTTT. It translates to CASSYFSTGELFF.

The chain recombines TRBV14 with TRBJ1-6, with D unclear. CDR3 length: 12 residues. The V and J ends lost 2 bases and 9 bases respectively, with 5 bases between them. Germline CDR1 reads SGHDN; CDR2 reads FVKESK. CDR3 coding DNA: TGTGCCAGCAGCCAATGGAGTTCACCCCTCCACTTT. It specifies CASSQWSSPLHF.

The rearrangement links TRBV7-9 to TRBJ1-2, with D possibly matching TRBD1 (6 bases). Germline loops: CDR1 SEHNR, CDR2 FQNEAQ (reference sequence). Trimming stripped 1 base from V and 7 bases from J, with 10 bases between. This CDR3 region has 13 residues. CDR3 residues: CASSLGQGPGYTF. CDR3 sequence (DNA): TGTGCCAGCAGCTTAGGGCAGGGGCCTGGCTACACCTTC.

This clone was counted only a few times. The gene calls are TRBV28 and TRBJ1-5, with 7 bases aligning to TRBD1. V gave up 8 bases and J gave up 0 bases; unmatched junction bases: 10. CDR1 is MDHEN and CDR2 is SYDVKM in the germline V gene. The CDR3 is made up of 16 amino acids. The DNA of the CDR3 is TGTGCCAGCGGGACAGTTGATAACTATAGCAATCAGCCCCAGCATTTT. Translated, it gives CASGTVDNYSNQPQHF.

V usage is TRBV13 and J usage is TRBJ1-3; unclear D gene. V was shortened by 4 bases and J by 0 bases, with 7 bases between the two germline ends. CDR1 is PRHDT, CDR2 FYEKMQ, per germline (reference sequence). This CDR3 comprises 14 residues. CDR3 amino acids: CASSSPGSGNTIYF. The DNA of the CDR3 is TGTGCCAGCAGCTCCCCGGGCTCTGGAAACACCATATATTTT.

The J gene is TRBJ1-1, the V gene TRBV30; D not certain. Between the trimmed V and J ends, which lost 4 bases and 3 bases, there was a span of 9 bases. Germline CDR1 and CDR2: GTSNPN and SVGIG (reference sequence). The CDR3 runs 12 residues. This chain's CDR3 is CAWNRGYTEAFF. The DNA of the CDR3 is TGTGCCTGGAACCGCGGGTACACTGAAGCTTTCTTT.

This clone was seen once. V gene TRBV19 combines with J gene TRBJ1-1; D call uncertain. The CDR3 is made up of 13 amino acids. Trimming shortened V by 8 bases and J by 1 base, and 11 bases separated the two germline ends. Per the germline V gene, CDR1 is LNHDA and CDR2 is SQIVND (reference sequence). CDR3 protein: CASSDTPNTEAFF. In DNA form, the CDR3 reads TGTGCCAGTTCTGACACACCGAACACTGAAGCTTTCTTT.

This clone occurred once. The V call is TRBV30, the J call TRBJ2-5; 11 bases are shared with TRBD2. Germline V gene data show CDR1 as GTSNPN and CDR2 as SVGIG (reference sequence). The length of the CDR3 is 14 residues. J lost 3 bases, V lost 4 bases, and 4 bases had no gene match. CDR3 bases: TGTGCCTGGATGCTAGCGGGAGGAAAAGAGACCCAGTACTTC. Its translation is CAWMLAGGKETQYF.

V gene TRBV19 combines with J gene TRBJ1-1, with D possibly being TRBD1 (5 bases). Trimming cost V 2 bases and J 5 bases, with 12 bases left between them. The CDR3 has 14 residues. Germline V gene data show CDR1 as LNHDA and CDR2 as SQIVND (reference sequence). The CDR3: CASSIPSRATEAFF. In DNA, the CDR3 is TGTGCCAGTAGTATACCCTCCAGGGCGACTGAAGCTTTCTTT. Based on the CDR3 plus reference TRBV19 and TRBJ1-1, the full variable domain is DGGITQSPKYLFRKEGQNVTLSCEQNLNHDAMYWYRQDPGQGLRLIYYSQIVNDFQKGDIAEGYSVSREKKESFPLTVTSAQKNPTAFYLCASSIPSRATEAFFGQGTRLTVV.

The chain has TRBV13 and TRBJ2-3; 10 bases map to TRBD2. The CDR3 is 14 amino acids. Per the germline V gene, CDR1 is PRHDT and CDR2 is FYEKMQ (reference sequence). The V and J ends lost 8 bases and 8 bases, in that order; junction bases with no gene match: 10. The CDR3 is CASHSGGAWGTQYF. The CDR3 DNA is TGTGCCAGCCACAGCGGGGGGGCCTGGGGTACGCAGTATTTT.

V is TRBV28 and J is TRBJ2-1, with D possibly matching TRBD2 (6 bases). The CDR3 runs to 14 residues. In germline, CDR1 is MDHEN, CDR2 SYDVKM. Trimming removed 5 bases from V and 5 bases from J, with 13 bases in between. The CDR3 bases are TGTGCCAGCAGTCCCCGGGACTGGCACAATGAGCAGTTCTTC. This encodes CASSPRDWHNEQFF.

Notes on this clone: The identical CDR3 is also encoded by other nucleotide sequences in the sample. This sequence joins TRBV28 and TRBJ2-7; TRBD1 might be the D (5 bases). The germline V gene has CDR1 MDHEN and CDR2 SYDVKM. V lost 2 bases and J lost 3, with 5 bases in between. The CDR3 contains 12 residues. This CDR3 reads CASSLRGYEQYF. The DNA of the CDR3 is TGTGCCAGCAGTTTAAGGGGCTACGAGCAGTACTTC.

The sample holds a few counts of this clone. This chain uses TRBV12-3 or TRBV12-4 with TRBJ1-1, with a possible D match to TRBD1 (5 bases). The CDR3 is 12 amino acids. The V and J ends lost 4 bases and 8 bases respectively, with 11 bases between them. The CDR3 region is CASSSGRKEAFF. The CDR3 DNA follows: TGTGCCAGCAGTTCAGGGAGGAAAGAAGCTTTCTTT.

This sequence joins TRBV25-1 and TRBJ1-3; 10 bases are shared with TRBD1. V trimming: 8 bases; J trimming: 8 bases; junction bases outside the gene matches: 6. There are 13 residues in the CDR3. The germline gives CDR1 MGHDK, CDR2 SYGVNS. The CDR3 DNA sequence: TGTGCCAGCGTAGGAGGACAGGGGGACACCATATATTTT. Protein sequence: CASVGGQGDTIYF.

The gene calls are TRBV5-1 and TRBJ1-2; the D is unclear. The CDR3 sequence is 14 residues long. Trimming took 1 base from V and 2 from J, leaving 9 bases between them. In germline, CDR1 is SGHRS, CDR2 YFSETQ. The CDR3 bases are TGCGCCAGCAGCTTGCGGGAGTCAAACTATGGCTACACCTTC. Amino acid sequence: CASSLRESNYGYTF. Complete variable domain (other parts from reference TRBV5-1 and TRBJ1-2): KAGVTQTPRYLIKTRGQQVTLSCSPISGHRSVSWYQQTPGQGLQFLFEYFSETQRNKGNFPGRFSGRQFSNSRSEMNVSTLELGDSALYLCASSLRESNYGYTFGSGTRLTVV.

This chain joins TRBV4-1 and TRBJ2-2; tentatively, D is TRBD1 (5 bases). The CDR3 runs to 18 residues. CDR1 is MGHRA and CDR2 is YSYEKL in the germline V gene. Trimming left V 0 bases short and J 4 bases short, with 18 bases between. Written as DNA, the CDR3 is TGCGCCAGCAGCCAAGAAGGGGTTAATACGTGGGGCACCGGGGAGCTGTTTTTT. It codes for CASSQEGVNTWGTGELFF.

CDR3 protein: CASSSDRTLAGESDEQFF. The DNA of the CDR3 is TGCGCCAGCAGCTCCGACCGGACCCTAGCGGGAGAAAGCGATGAGCAGTTCTTC. The chain uses TRBV5-1 and TRBJ2-1; 10 nucleotides align to TRBD2. Trimming at V came to 3 bases and at J to 8 bases, leaving 17 bases not matched to a gene. Germline lookup yields CDR1 SGHRS and CDR2 YFSETQ. CDR3 size: 18 residues.